The T cell receptor beta chain described here comes from a study of T cells in Graves' hyperthyroidism and ophthalmopathy. Amplification yielded TCR beta CDR3 regions, with RNA transcripts as the source. A first-round RT-PCR of the TCR CDR3 used the HTBI primer set. Using its own MiXCR run on the multiplex PCR reads, TCRdb lists one record per CDR3 protein. The table includes around 660,000 distinct CDR3 sequences, over 40% detected once. As to this clonotype: Its antigen is as yet unknown.

Whole-study findings and limits: The model made its ophthalmopathy prediction, and onset followed a median approximately six months later.

V gave up 0 bases and J gave up 0 bases, with 9 bases separating them. The CDR3 consists of 14 residues. The germline V gene encodes CDR1 GTSNPN and CDR2 SVGIG (reference sequence). The source material was peripheral blood or thyroid tissue (not recorded which). This receptor was obtained from an adult man with Graves' disease, either hyperthyroidism or ophthalmopathy (not recorded which). This chain links TRBV30 with TRBJ2-7; D is ambiguous. CDR3 DNA sequence: TGTGCCTGGAGTGTATGGGTATCCTCCTACGAGCAGTACTTC. It translates to CAWSVWVSSYEQYF.